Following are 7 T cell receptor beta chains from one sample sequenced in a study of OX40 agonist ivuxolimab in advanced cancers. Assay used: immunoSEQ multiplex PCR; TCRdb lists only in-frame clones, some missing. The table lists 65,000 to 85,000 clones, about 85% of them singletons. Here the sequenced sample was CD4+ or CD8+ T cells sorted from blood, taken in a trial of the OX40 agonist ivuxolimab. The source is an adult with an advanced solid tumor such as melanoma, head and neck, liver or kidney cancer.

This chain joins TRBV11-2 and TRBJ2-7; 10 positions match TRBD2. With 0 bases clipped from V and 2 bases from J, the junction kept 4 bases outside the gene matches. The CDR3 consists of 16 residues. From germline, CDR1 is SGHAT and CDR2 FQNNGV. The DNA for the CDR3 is TGTGCCAGCAGCTTAGATACTAGCGGGGTACCCTACGAGCAGTACTTC. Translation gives CASSLDTSGVPYEQYF. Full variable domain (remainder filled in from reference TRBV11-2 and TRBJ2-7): EAGVAQSPRYKIIEKRQSVAFWCNPISGHATLYWYQQILGQGPKLLIQFQNNGVVDDSQLPKDRFSAERLKGVDSTLKIQPAKLEDSAVYLCASSLDTSGVPYEQYFGPGTRLTVT.

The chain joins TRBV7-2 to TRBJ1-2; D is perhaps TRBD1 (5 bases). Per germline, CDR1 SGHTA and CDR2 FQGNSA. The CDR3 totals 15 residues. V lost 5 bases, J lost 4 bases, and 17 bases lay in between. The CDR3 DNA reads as TGTGCCAGCAGCGCAGAAGGGTCCGGGGGCTATGGCTACACCTTC. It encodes CASSAEGSGGYGYTF.

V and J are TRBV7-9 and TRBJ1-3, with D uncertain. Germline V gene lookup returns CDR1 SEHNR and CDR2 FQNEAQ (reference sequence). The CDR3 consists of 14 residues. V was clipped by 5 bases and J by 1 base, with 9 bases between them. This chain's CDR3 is CASSDTWSGNTIYF. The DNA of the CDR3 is TGTGCCAGCAGCGATACCTGGTCTGGAAACACCATATATTTT.

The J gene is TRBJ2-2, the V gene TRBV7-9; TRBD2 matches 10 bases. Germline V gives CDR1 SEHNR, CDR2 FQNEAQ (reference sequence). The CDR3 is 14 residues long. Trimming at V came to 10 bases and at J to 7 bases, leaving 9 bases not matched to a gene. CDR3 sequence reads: CATQGLAGDGELFF. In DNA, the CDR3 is TGTGCCACCCAAGGGCTAGCGGGAGACGGGGAGCTGTTTTTT.

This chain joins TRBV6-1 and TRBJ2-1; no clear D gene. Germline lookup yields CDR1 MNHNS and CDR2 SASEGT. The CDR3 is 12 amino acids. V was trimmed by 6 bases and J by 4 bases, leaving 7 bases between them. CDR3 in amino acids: CASRQKYNEQFF. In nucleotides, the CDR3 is TGTGCCAGCAGACAGAAGTACAATGAGCAGTTCTTC.

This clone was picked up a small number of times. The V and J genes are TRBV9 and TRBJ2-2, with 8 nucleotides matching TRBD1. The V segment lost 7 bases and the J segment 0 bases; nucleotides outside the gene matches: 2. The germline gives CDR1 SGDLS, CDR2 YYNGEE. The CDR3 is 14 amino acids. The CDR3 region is CASGTGTNTGELFF. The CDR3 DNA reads TGTGCCAGCGGGACAGGAACGAACACCGGGGAGCTGTTTTTT.

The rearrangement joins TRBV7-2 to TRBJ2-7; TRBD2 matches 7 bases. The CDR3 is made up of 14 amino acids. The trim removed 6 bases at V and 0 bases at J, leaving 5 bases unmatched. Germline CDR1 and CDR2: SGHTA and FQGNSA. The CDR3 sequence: CASSFRTSSYEQYF. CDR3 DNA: TGTGCCAGCAGTTTTAGGACTAGCTCCTACGAGCAGTACTTC.